This entry lists 10 T cell receptor beta chains sequenced from one sample in a study of blood T cell repertoires in COVID-19. Sequencing was performed with immunoSEQ multiplex PCR; in TCRdb, only in-frame clones are kept and a portion is missing. Altogether about 480,000 clones are present, roughly 90% being singletons, with the ten largest covering less than 2%. Sequenced material: PBMCs or T cells enriched from blood (not recorded which). The receptors were sampled from a woman aged 40 to 55 who had recovered from COVID-19.

This chain joins TRBV27 and TRBJ1-1; perhaps TRBD1 as D (6 bases). Trimming took 5 bases from V and 0 from J, leaving 19 bases between them. Germline values: CDR1 MNHEY, CDR2 SMNVEV (reference sequence). This CDR3 region has 17 residues. The CDR3 loop reads CASSILFPGQMNTEAFF. The CDR3 nucleotides are TGTGCCAGCAGTATCCTTTTCCCTGGACAGATGAACACTGAAGCTTTCTTT.

The chain has TRBV7-9 and TRBJ1-5, with TRBD1 matching 10 bases. The CDR3 extends over 13 amino acids. CDR1 is SEHNR, CDR2 FQNEAQ, per germline (reference sequence). J gave up 12 bases and V 5 bases, and 7 bases lay outside the gene matches. The CDR3 sequence: CASSPLGTGVQHF. In nucleotides, the CDR3 is TGTGCCAGCAGCCCCTTGGGGACAGGGGTCCAGCATTTT. Complete variable domain (other parts from reference TRBV7-9 and TRBJ1-5): DTGVSQNPRHKITKRGQNVTFRCDPISEHNRLYWYRQTLGQGPEFLTYFQNEAQLEKSRLLSDRFSAERPKGSFSTLEIQRTEQGDSAMYLCASSPLGTGVQHFGDGTRLSIL.

The chain recombines TRBV7-9 with TRBJ2-1; TRBD1 aligns across 8 bases. Losses at the gene ends were 5 bases for V and 4 bases for J; bases not matched to a gene: 7. This CDR3 has 15 residues. Looked up from germline, CDR1 is SEHNR and CDR2 is FQNEAQ (reference sequence). The CDR3, as DNA: TGTGCCAGCAGCCAAGCAGGGGGCGATTACAATGAGCAGTTCTTC. It codes for CASSQAGGDYNEQFF.

The rearrangement links TRBV4-3 to TRBJ1-4; tentatively, D is TRBD1 (6 bases). V was pared by 1 base and J by 5 bases, with 11 bases between. Germline CDR1 and CDR2: LGHNA and YSLEER. This CDR3 contains 15 residues. CDR3 nucleotide sequence: TGCGCCAGCAGCCAAGTCGCAGGACAGAATGAAAAACTGTTTTTT. Its protein product is CASSQVAGQNEKLFF.

The chain recombines TRBV10-3 with TRBJ2-1, with 8 bases matching TRBD2. Germline V gives CDR1 ENHRY, CDR2 SYGVKD. The CDR3 has 14 residues. V lost 6 bases and J lost 0; bases outside the gene matches: 1. The CDR3 sequence: CAIRRGGSYNEQFF. The CDR3 bases are TGTGCCATCAGACGGGGGGGCTCCTACAATGAGCAGTTCTTC.

The chain has TRBV7-8 and TRBJ2-5, with a tentative D call TRBD1 (5 bases). CDR3 length: 12 amino acids. V was trimmed by 5 bases and J by 5 bases, leaving 9 bases between them. Germline assignment: CDR1 SGHVS and CDR2 FQNEAQ. For the CDR3, the DNA is TGTGCCAGCAGCGCTCCAGGGGAGACCCAGTACTTC. Translated, it gives CASSAPGETQYF.

This rearrangement joins TRBV5-1 to TRBJ2-4; 7 bases match TRBD2. The CDR3 sequence is 15 residues long. With V trimmed by 0 bases and J by 8 bases, 8 bases remained unmatched. CDR1 is SGHRS, CDR2 YFSETQ, per germline. The CDR3 sequence: CASSLGIAGRDIQYF. The CDR3, as DNA: TGCGCCAGCAGCTTGGGAATTGCAGGGAGGGACATTCAGTACTTC. The full variable domain, with the rest looked up from reference TRBV5-1 and TRBJ2-4, is KAGVTQTPRYLIKTRGQQVTLSCSPISGHRSVSWYQQTPGQGLQFLFEYFSETQRNKGNFPGRFSGRQFSNSRSEMNVSTLELGDSALYLCASSLGIAGRDIQYFGAGTRLSVL.

V and J are TRBV12-5 and TRBJ1-6; 8 bases agree with TRBD1. V shed 6 bases and J 9 bases; nucleotides not matched to a gene: 7. CDR1 is LGHNT and CDR2 is FRNRAP in the germline V gene. This CDR3 has 14 residues. The CDR3 region has the DNA TGTGCTAGTGGCCGGACAGGGTTCGGTTCACCCCTCCACTTT. This sequence encodes CASGRTGFGSPLHF.

The chain employs TRBV6-2 or TRBV6-3 and TRBJ2-1; TRBD1 matches at 8 bases. CDR1 is MNHEY and CDR2 is SVGEGT in the germline V gene. The CDR3 is 14 amino acids. With 5 bases clipped from V and 9 bases from J, the junction kept 9 bases outside the gene matches. The CDR3 DNA follows: TGTGCCAGCAGTCCCCCCGGGACAGGTTCTGAGCAGTTCTTC. Amino acids: CASSPPGTGSEQFF.

This chain connects TRBV7-2 to TRBJ2-7; D may be TRBD2 (6 bases). V was pared by 0 bases and J by 3 bases, with 12 bases between. The CDR3 is 15 residues long. Germline V gives CDR1 SGHTA, CDR2 FQGNSA. The CDR3 reads CASSLAPGLNYEQYF. The CDR3 nucleotides read TGTGCCAGCAGCTTAGCCCCGGGACTGAACTACGAGCAGTACTTC.